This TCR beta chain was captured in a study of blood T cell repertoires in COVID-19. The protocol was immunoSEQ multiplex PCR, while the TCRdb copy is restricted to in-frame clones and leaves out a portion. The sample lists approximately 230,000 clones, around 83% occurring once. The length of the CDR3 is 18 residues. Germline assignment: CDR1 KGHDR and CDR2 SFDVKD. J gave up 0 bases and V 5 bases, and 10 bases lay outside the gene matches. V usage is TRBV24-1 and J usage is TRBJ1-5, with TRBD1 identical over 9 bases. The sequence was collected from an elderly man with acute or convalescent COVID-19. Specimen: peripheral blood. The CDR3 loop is CATSARPGQGYSNQPQHF. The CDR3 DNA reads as TGTGCCACCAGTGCCCGACCCGGACAGGGGTATAGCAATCAGCCCCAGCATTTT.